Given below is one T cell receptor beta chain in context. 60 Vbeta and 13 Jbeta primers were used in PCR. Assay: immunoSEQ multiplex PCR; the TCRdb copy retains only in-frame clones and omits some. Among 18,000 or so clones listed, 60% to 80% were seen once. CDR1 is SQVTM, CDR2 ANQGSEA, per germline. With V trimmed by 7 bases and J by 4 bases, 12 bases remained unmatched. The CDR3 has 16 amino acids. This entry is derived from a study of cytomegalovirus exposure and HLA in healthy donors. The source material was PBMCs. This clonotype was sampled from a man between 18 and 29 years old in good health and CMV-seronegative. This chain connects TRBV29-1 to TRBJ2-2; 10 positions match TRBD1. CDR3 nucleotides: TGCAGCGCTAGGACAGGGGGTAGTTCGGGCACCGGGGAGCTGTTTTTT. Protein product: CSARTGGSSGTGELFF.